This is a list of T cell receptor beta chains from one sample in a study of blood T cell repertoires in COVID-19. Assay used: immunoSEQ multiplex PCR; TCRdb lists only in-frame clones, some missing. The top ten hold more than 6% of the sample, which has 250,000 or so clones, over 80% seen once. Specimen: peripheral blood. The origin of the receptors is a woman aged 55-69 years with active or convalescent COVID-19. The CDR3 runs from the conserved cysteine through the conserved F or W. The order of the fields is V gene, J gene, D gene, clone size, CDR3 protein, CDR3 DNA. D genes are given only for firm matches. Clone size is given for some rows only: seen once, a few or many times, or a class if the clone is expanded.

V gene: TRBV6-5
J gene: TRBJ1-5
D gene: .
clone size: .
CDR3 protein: CASSSRGGMVNQPQHF
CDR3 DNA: TGTGCCAGCAGTTCCCGGGGGGGGATGGTCAATCAGCCCCAGCATTTT

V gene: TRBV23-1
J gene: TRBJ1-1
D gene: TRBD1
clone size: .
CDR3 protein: CASSQPGTEGRNTEAFF
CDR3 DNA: TGCGCCAGCAGTCAACCCGGGACAGAGGGCAGGAACACTGAAGCTTTCTTT

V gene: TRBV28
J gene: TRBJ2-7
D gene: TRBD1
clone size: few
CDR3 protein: CASTPGQGYEQYF
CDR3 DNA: TGTGCCAGCACCCCGGGACAGGGCTACGAGCAGTACTTC

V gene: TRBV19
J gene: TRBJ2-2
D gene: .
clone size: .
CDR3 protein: CASSIMGANTGELFF
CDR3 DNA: TGTGCCAGTAGTATCATGGGGGCTAACACCGGGGAGCTGTTTTTT

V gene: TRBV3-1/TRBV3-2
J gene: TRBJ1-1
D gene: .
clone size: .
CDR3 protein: CASKGVGTEAFF
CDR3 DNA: TGTGCCAGCAAGGGAGTAGGCACTGAAGCTTTCTTT

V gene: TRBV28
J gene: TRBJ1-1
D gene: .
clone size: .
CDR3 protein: CASRAEFTEAFF
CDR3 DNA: TGTGCCAGCAGGGCGGAGTTCACTGAAGCTTTCTTT

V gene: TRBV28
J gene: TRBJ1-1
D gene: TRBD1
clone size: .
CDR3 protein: CASTLSGQGYTEAFF
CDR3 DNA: TGTGCCAGCACCCTCTCGGGACAGGGGTACACTGAAGCTTTCTTT

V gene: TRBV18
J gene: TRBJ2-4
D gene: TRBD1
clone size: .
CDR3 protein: CASSPPTGTGRNIQYF
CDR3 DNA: TGTGCCAGCTCACCACCGACAGGGACGGGTAGAAACATTCAGTACTTC

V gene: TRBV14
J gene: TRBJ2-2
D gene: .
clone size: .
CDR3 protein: CASSPQLVRTGELFF
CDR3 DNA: TGTGCCAGCAGCCCCCAACTAGTTCGCACCGGGGAGCTGTTTTTT

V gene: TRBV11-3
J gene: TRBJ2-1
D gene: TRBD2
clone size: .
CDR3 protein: CASSYGLAGVDEQFF
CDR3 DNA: TGTGCCAGCAGCTACGGACTAGCGGGAGTCGATGAGCAGTTCTTC

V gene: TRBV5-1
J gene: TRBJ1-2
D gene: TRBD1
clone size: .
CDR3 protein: CASSLDLLGQGGYGYTF
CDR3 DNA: TGCGCCAGCAGCTTGGACCTATTAGGACAGGGGGGCTATGGCTACACCTTC

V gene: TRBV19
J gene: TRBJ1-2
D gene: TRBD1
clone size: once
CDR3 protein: CASSRRQGNYGYTF
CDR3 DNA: TGTGCCAGTAGCCGCAGACAGGGGAACTATGGCTACACCTTC

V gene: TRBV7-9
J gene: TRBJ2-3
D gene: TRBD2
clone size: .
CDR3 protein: CASSPRTSGSSTDTQYF
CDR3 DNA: TGTGCCAGCAGCCCACGGACTAGCGGGAGCAGCACAGATACGCAGTATTTT

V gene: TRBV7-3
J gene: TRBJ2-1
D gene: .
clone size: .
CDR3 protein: CASSLGLSYNEQFF
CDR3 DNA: TGTGCCAGCAGCTTAGGACTATCCTACAATGAGCAGTTCTTC

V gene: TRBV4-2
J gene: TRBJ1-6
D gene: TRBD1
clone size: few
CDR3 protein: CASSQQDRVSPLHF
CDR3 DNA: TGTGCCAGCAGCCAACAGGACAGGGTATCACCCCTCCACTTT

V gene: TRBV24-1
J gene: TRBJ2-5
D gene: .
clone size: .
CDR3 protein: CATSDRPAGPGTQYF
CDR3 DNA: TGTGCCACCAGTGATCGTCCAGCGGGCCCCGGGACCCAGTACTTC

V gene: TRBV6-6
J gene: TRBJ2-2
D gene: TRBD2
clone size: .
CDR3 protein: CASTPWPSGGTGELFF
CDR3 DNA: TGTGCCAGCACTCCCTGGCCTAGCGGTGGGACCGGGGAGCTGTTTTTT

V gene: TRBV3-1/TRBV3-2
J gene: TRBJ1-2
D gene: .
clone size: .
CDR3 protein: CASSQVRGGYGYTF
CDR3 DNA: TGTGCCAGCAGCCAAGTCCGGGGAGGGTATGGCTACACCTTC

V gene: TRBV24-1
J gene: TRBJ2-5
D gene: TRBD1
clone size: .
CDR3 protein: CATSAASGTGDKETQYF
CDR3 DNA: TGTGCCACCAGTGCCGCCTCCGGGACAGGGGATAAAGAGACCCAGTACTTC

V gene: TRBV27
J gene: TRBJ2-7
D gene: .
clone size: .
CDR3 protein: CASSARLTNSYEQYF
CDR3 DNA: TGTGCCAGCAGTGCCAGACTTACCAACTCCTACGAGCAGTACTTC

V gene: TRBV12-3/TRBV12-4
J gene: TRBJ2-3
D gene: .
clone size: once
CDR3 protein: CASSPERGDTQYF
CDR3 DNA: TGTGCCAGCAGTCCCGAGAGAGGAGATACGCAGTATTTT

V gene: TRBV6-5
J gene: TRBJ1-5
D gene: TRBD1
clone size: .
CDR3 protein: CASNRGYSNQPQHF
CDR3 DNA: TGTGCCAGCAACAGGGGGTATAGCAATCAGCCCCAGCATTTT

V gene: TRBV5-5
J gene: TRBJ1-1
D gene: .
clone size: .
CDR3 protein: CASSWGGTEAFF
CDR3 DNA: TGTGCCAGCAGCTGGGGAGGGACTGAAGCTTTCTTT

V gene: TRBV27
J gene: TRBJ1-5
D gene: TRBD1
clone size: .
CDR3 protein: CASSPVGQDQPQHF
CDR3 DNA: TGTGCCAGCAGTCCAGTGGGACAGGACCAGCCCCAGCATTTT

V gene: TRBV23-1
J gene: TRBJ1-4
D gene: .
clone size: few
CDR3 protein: CASSRLSPTGSENEKLFF
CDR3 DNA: TGCGCCAGCAGTCGCCTCTCTCCTACAGGATCTGAGAATGAAAAACTGTTTTTT

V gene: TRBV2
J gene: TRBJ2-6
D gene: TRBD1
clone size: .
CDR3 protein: CARETGASGANVLTF
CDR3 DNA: TGTGCCAGGGAGACAGGGGCCTCTGGGGCCAACGTCCTGACTTTC

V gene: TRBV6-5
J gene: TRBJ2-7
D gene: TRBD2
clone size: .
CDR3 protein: CASSPLAGGSYEQYF
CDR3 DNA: TGTGCCAGCAGTCCGTTAGCGGGAGGGTCCTACGAGCAGTACTTC

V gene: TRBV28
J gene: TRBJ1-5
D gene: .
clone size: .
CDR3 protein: CASRSNQPQHF
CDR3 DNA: TGTGCCAGTAGAAGCAATCAGCCCCAGCATTTT

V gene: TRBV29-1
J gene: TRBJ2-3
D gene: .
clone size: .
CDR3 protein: CSLTSSGTDTQYF
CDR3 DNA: TGCAGCTTGACTAGTTCGGGCACAGATACGCAGTATTTT

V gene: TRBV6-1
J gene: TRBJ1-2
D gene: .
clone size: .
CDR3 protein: CASSESRGYGYTF
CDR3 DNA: TGTGCCAGCAGTGAATCTAGGGGATATGGCTACACCTTC

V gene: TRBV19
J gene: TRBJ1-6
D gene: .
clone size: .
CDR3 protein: CASSPISSPLHF
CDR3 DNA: TGTGCCAGTAGTCCTATTTCTTCACCCCTCCACTTT

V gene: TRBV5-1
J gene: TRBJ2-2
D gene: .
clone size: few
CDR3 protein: CASSLNEGYTGELFF
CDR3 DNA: TGCGCCAGTAGTTTAAATGAGGGATACACCGGGGAGCTGTTTTTT

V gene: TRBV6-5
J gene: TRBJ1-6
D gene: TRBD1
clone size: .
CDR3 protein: CASSPTGGESPLHF
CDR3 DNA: TGTGCCAGCAGTCCGACAGGGGGCGAGTCACCCCTCCACTTT

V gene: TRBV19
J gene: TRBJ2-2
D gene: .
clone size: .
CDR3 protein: CASSETGSDTGELFF
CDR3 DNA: TGTGCCAGTAGCGAAACGGGGTCGGACACCGGGGAGCTGTTTTTT

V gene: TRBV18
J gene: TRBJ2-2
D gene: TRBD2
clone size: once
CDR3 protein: CASSIPGGAHTGELFF
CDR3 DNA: TGTGCCAGCTCAATACCGGGGGGAGCGCACACCGGGGAGCTGTTTTTT

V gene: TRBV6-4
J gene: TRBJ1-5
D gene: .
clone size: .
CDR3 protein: CASSDAEGRRQPQHF
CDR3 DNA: TGTGCCAGCAGTGACGCGGAGGGAAGGAGGCAGCCCCAGCATTTT

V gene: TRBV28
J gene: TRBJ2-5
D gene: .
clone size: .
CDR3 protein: CASISGAGETQYF
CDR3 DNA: TGTGCCAGCATATCAGGGGCCGGCGAGACCCAGTACTTC

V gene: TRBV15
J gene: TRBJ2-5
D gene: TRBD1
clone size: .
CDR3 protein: CATSGPGTGLSETQYF
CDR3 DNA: TGTGCCACCAGCGGGCCGGGGACAGGGTTATCGGAGACCCAGTACTTC

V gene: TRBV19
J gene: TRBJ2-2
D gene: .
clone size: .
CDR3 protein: CASSFGTLNTGELFF
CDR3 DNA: TGTGCCAGTAGTTTCGGGACTCTGAACACCGGGGAGCTGTTTTTT

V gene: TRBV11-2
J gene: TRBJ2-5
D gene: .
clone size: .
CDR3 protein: CASSPVWSLYQETQYF
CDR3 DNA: TGTGCCAGCAGCCCAGTCTGGAGCTTGTACCAAGAGACCCAGTACTTC

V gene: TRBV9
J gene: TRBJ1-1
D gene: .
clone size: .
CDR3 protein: CASSVVRHMNTEAFF
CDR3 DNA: TGTGCCAGCAGCGTAGTAAGACACATGAACACTGAAGCTTTCTTT

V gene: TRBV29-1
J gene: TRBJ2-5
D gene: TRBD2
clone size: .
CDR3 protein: CSVGGSGQETQYF
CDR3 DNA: TGCAGCGTTGGGGGTAGCGGGCAAGAGACCCAGTACTTC

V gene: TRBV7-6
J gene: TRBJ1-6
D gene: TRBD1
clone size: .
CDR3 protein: CASSRSPRTGGANSPLHF
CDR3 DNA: TGTGCCAGCAGCAGAAGCCCCCGGACAGGGGGTGCCAATTCACCCCTCCACTTT

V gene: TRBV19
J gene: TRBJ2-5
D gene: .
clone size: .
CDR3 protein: CASMPQISSRTQYF
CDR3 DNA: TGTGCCAGTATGCCCCAGATTAGCTCCCGGACCCAGTACTTC

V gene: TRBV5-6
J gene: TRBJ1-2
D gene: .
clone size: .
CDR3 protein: CASSPGQYYGYTF
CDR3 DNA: TGTGCCAGCAGCCCCGGACAGTACTATGGCTACACCTTC

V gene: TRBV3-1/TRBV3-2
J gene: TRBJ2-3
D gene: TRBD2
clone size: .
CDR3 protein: CASSQFASGVSTDTQYF
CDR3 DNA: TGTGCCAGCAGCCAATTTGCTAGCGGGGTGAGCACAGATACGCAGTATTTT

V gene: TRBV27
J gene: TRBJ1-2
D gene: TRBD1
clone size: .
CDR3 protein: CASSRYGTGSWGYTF
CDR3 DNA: TGTGCCAGCAGTCGGTACGGGACAGGGTCTTGGGGCTACACCTTC

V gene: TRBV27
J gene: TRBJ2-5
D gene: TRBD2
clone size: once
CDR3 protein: CASSSVLLAAQETQYF
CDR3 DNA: TGTGCCAGCAGTTCAGTTCTTCTAGCGGCCCAAGAGACCCAGTACTTC

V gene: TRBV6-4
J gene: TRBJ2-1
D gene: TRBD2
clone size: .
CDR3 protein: CASRRTSGPYNEQFF
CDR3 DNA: TGTGCCAGCAGAAGGACTAGCGGTCCCTACAATGAGCAGTTCTTC

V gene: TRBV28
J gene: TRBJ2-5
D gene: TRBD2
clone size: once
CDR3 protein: CASSLYYGSGGAEETQYF
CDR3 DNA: TGTGCCAGCAGTTTATACTATGGTAGCGGGGGGGCGGAAGAGACCCAGTACTTC

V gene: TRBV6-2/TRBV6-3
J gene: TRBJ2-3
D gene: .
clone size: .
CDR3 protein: CASSYSDGRGTDTQYF
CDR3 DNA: TGTGCCAGCAGTTACTCGGACGGAAGGGGAACAGATACGCAGTATTTT